This T cell receptor (beta chain) derives from a study of T cells in Graves' hyperthyroidism and ophthalmopathy. Study details: Once the initial diagnosis was made, peripheral blood was obtained before any treatment. Overall study results and limits: Among clonotypes expanded in thyroid above 0.001, most were also found in blood. A model built on 13 V-J features separated ophthalmopathy from stable hyperthyroidism.

The germline V gene encodes CDR1 LNHDA and CDR2 SQIVND (reference sequence). J gave up 5 bases and V 7 bases, and 8 bases lay outside the gene matches. The CDR3 runs to 15 residues. About this clonotype: Its antigen is currently unknown.

Researchers took RNA transcripts and amplified the TCR beta CDR3 regions from them. In the first-round RT-PCR of the TCR CDR3, the HTBI primer set was used. TCRdb reanalysed the multiplex PCR reads using MiXCR and keeps one entry per CDR3 protein. The sample holds about 840,000 distinct CDR3 sequences, over 35% seen once. The source material was blood. The chain is built from TRBV19 and TRBJ2-2; 9 bases map to TRBD1. The sequence was collected from a man aged 18-30 years with Graves' hyperthyroidism. This CDR3 is CASNFLQGATGELFF. CDR3 coding DNA: TGTGCCAGTAATTTCTTACAGGGGGCGACCGGGGAGCTGTTTTTT.